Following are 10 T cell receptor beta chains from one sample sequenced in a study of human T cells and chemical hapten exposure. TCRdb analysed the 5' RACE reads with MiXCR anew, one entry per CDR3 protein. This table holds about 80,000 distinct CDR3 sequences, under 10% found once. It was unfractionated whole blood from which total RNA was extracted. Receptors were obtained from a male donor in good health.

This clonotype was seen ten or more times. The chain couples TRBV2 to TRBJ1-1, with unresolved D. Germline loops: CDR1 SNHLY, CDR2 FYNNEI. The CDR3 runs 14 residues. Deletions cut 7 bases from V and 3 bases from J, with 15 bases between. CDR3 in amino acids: CASTNGGGYTEAFF. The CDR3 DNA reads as TGTGCCAGCACCAACGGAGGAGGATACACTGAAGCTTTCTTT.

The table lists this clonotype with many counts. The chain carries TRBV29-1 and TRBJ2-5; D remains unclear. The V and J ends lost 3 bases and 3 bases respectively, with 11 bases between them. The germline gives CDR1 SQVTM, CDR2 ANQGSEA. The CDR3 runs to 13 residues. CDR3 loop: CSVESQIEETQYF. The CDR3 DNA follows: TGCAGCGTTGAGTCCCAGATAGAAGAGACCCAGTACTTC.

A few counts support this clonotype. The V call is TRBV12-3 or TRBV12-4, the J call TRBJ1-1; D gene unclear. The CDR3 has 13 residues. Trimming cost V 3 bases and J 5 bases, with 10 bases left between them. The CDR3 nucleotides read TGTGCCAGCAGTTTTAGGCAGTATACTGAAGCTTTCTTT. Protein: CASSFRQYTEAFF.

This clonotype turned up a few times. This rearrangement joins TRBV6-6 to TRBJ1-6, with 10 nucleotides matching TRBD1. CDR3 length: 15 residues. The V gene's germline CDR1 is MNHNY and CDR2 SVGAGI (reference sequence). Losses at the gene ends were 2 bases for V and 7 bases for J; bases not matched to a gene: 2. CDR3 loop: CASSYGGQGNSPLHF. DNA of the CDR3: TGTGCCAGCAGTTACGGGGGACAGGGGAATTCACCCCTCCACTTT.

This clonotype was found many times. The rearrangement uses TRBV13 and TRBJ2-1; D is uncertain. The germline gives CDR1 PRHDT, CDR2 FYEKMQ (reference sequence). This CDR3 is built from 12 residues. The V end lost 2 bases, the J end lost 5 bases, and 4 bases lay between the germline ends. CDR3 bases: TGTGCCAGCAGCTTACCGAACAATGAGCAGTTCTTC. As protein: CASSLPNNEQFF.

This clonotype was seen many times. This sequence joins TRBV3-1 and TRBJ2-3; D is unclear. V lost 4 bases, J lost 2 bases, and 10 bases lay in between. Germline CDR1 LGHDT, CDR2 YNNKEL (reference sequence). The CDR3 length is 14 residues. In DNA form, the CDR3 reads TGTGCCAGCAGCCCCGGAGCCATCACAGATACGCAGTATTTT. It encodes CASSPGAITDTQYF.

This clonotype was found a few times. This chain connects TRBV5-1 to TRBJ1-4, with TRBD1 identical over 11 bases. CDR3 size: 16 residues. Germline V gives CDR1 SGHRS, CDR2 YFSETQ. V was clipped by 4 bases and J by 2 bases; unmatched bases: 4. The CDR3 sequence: CASSVGQGVTNEKLFF. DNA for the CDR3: TGCGCCAGCAGCGTGGGACAGGGGGTGACTAATGAAAAACTGTTTTTT.

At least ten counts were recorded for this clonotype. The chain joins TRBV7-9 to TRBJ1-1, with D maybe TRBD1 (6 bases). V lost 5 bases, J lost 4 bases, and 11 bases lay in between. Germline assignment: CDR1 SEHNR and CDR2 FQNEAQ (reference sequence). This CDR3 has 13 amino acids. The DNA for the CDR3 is TGTGCCAGCAGCCGAGGACAGATCACTGAAGCTTTCTTT. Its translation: CASSRGQITEAFF.

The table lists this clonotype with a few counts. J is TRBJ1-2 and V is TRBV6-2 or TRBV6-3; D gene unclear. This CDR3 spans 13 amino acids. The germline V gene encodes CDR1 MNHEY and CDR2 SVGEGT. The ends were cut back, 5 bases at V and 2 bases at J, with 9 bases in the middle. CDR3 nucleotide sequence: TGTGCCAGCAGTCAGGACGGAAACTATGGCTACACCTTC. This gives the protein CASSQDGNYGYTF.

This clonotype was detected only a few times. The DNA for the CDR3 is TGTGCCAGCAGTGATAATCGAGCGGGGAGTACCTACGAGCAGTACTTC. It is translated as CASSDNRAGSTYEQYF. The J gene is TRBJ2-7, the V gene TRBV2; 7 nucleotides line up with TRBD2. This CDR3 comprises 16 residues. Germline values: CDR1 SNHLY, CDR2 FYNNEI. V was pared by 3 bases and J by 2 bases, with 10 bases of the junction left unmatched.